What follows are 18 T cell receptor beta chains derived from one specimen sequenced in a study of neurological immune-mediated disorders. Noted time point: longitudinal time-point 2. Via MiXCR, TCRdb re-called the 5' RACE reads, giving one row per CDR3 protein. The table shows 70,000 to 95,000 distinct CDR3 sequences, with about 12% occurring only once. The sample comprised PBMCs. The receptors derive from a female donor with HTLV-1-associated myelopathy (HAM/TSP).

This clonotype showed up many times. This chain uses TRBV7-2 with TRBJ2-1; possibly TRBD1 for D (6 bases). V was cut by 5 bases and J by 3 bases, with 14 bases left in between. CDR3 length: 15 residues. Germline V gene lookup returns CDR1 SGHTA and CDR2 FQGNSA. CDR3 protein: CASSSDQGIYNEQFF. Here the CDR3 DNA reads TGTGCCAGCAGCAGCGACCAGGGGATCTACAATGAGCAGTTCTTC. Full variable domain (outside the CDR3, taken from reference TRBV7-2 and TRBJ2-1): GAGVSQSPSNKVTEKGKDVELRCDPISGHTALYWYRQSLGQGLEFLIYFQGNSAPDKSGLPSDRFSAERTGGSVSTLTIQRTQQEDSAVYLCASSSDQGIYNEQFFGPGTRLTVL.

The chain employs TRBV28 and TRBJ1-5, with D tentatively TRBD1 (6 bases). Germline CDR1 is MDHEN and CDR2 is SYDVKM. This CDR3 is built from 16 residues. V was shortened by 5 bases and J by 6 bases, with 20 bases between the two germline ends. The CDR3 here is CASSTGGGGGFQPQHF. CDR3 sequence (DNA): TGTGCCAGCAGTACGGGCGGGGGCGGAGGGTTTCAGCCCCAGCATTTT.

There are many counts of this clonotype. This sequence joins TRBV4-1 and TRBJ2-1, with TRBD1 matching 8 bases. Germline values: CDR1 MGHRA, CDR2 YSYEKL. This CDR3 contains 17 residues. Unmatched junction bases numbered 5, after V lost 0 bases and J lost 1 base. CDR3 in DNA: TGCGCCAGCAGCCAAGATGCGACAGGGGCATCCTACAATGAGCAGTTCTTC. Its translation: CASSQDATGASYNEQFF.

Remarks on this clonotype: Possible read error: a much larger clone is one base away. This chain connects TRBV28 to TRBJ2-7; 7 nucleotides line up with TRBD1. In germline, CDR1 is MDHEN, CDR2 SYDVKM. The CDR3 is made up of 14 amino acids. Written as DNA, the CDR3 is TGTGCCAGCAGCCACAGACAGGGATCCTACGAGAAGTACTTC. This codes for CASSHRQGSYEKYF. Full variable domain (remainder filled in from reference TRBV28 and TRBJ2-7): DVKVTQSSRYLVKRTGEKVFLECVQDMDHENMFWYRQDPGLGLRLIYFSYDVKMKEKGDIPEGYSVSREKKERFSLILESASTNQTSMYLCASSHRQGSYEKYFGPGTRLTVT.

This clonotype was seen repeatedly, ten times or more. The chain has TRBV5-1 and TRBJ1-4; no reliable D call. CDR3 size: 13 residues. Germline V lookup: CDR1 SGHRS, CDR2 YFSETQ. Trimming took off 0 bases at V and 8 bases at J, with 8 bases between the two ends. The CDR3 bases are TGCGCCAGCAGCTTGGCCAGCGAGGAAAAACTGTTTTTT. Residues: CASSLASEEKLFF.

This clonotype was counted many times. The rearrangement uses TRBV4-2 and TRBJ2-6; 14 bases match TRBD2. J lost 2 bases, V lost 4 bases, and 10 bases had no gene match. CDR3 size: 20 residues. CDR1 and CDR2 (germline): LGHNA, YNFKEQ. In nucleotides, the CDR3 is TGTGCCAGCAGCCTTTTCGGACTAGCGGGGGGTCTGGCTGGGGCCAACGTCCTGACTTTC. Its protein product is CASSLFGLAGGLAGANVLTF.

This clonotype was detected ten times or more. The V and J genes are TRBV5-5 and TRBJ2-1; a weak D match, TRBD1 (5 bases). V shed 1 base and J shed 5 bases, with 7 bases lying between them. Germline lookup yields CDR1 SGHKS and CDR2 YYEKEE (reference sequence). This CDR3 contains 13 residues. CDR3 in DNA: TGTGCCAGCAGCTTGATACAGGACAATGAGCAGTTCTTC. Translating gives CASSLIQDNEQFF.

This clonotype was found many times. The chain is built from TRBV20-1 and TRBJ2-1, with 13 positions matching TRBD2. The germline CDR1 and CDR2 sequences are DFQATT and SNEGSKA (reference sequence). CDR3 length: 16 amino acids. Losses at the gene ends were 6 bases for V and 2 bases for J; bases not matched to a gene: 7. The CDR3: CSAVTGLAGAYNEQFF. The CDR3 DNA follows: TGCAGTGCCGTTACCGGACTAGCGGGGGCCTACAATGAGCAGTTCTTC.

The table lists this clonotype with many counts. V gene TRBV18 combines with J gene TRBJ2-7, with 8 bases identical to TRBD1. The germline V gene encodes CDR1 KGHSH and CDR2 LQKENI. The CDR3 consists of 14 residues. V lost 2 bases and J lost 3; bases outside the gene matches: 3. CDR3 in amino acids: CASSPNRGSYEQYF. The CDR3 nucleotides read TGTGCCAGCTCACCAAACAGGGGGAGCTACGAGCAGTACTTC. The whole variable domain, filled in from reference TRBV18 and TRBJ2-7, reads NAGVMQNPRHLVRRRGQEARLRCSPMKGHSHVYWYRQLPEEGLKFMVYLQKENIIDESGMPKERFSAEFPKEGPSILRIQQVVRGDSAAYFCASSPNRGSYEQYFGPGTRLTVT.

This clonotype was seen many times. This chain joins TRBV28 and TRBJ1-4, with no clear D. The CDR3 contains 12 residues. The germline V and J ends were trimmed by 4 bases and 5 bases, with 5 bases remaining between them. Germline V gene data show CDR1 as MDHEN and CDR2 as SYDVKM. The CDR3 protein is CASSSPNEKLFF. The CDR3 nucleotides read TGTGCCAGCAGTTCGCCCAATGAAAAACTGTTTTTT.

This clonotype was detected many times. V gene TRBV20-1 combines with J gene TRBJ2-1; 8 bases agree with TRBD2. J was trimmed by 5 bases and V by 3 bases; bases with no gene match: 6. This CDR3 is 14 amino acids long. In germline, CDR1 is DFQATT, CDR2 SNEGSKA (reference sequence). The CDR3, as DNA: TGCAGTGCTAGGTCCCGGGGGGGGGACAATGAGCAGTTCTTC. Residues: CSARSRGGDNEQFF.

This clonotype was seen at least ten times. The gene calls are TRBV7-2 and TRBJ2-1; 11 bases align to TRBD2. Germline CDR1 and CDR2: SGHTA and FQGNSA. This CDR3 contains 17 residues. V lost 5 bases, J lost 2 bases, and 8 bases stayed unmatched. CDR3 amino acids: CASSRPSGGSAYNEQFF. Written as DNA, the CDR3 is TGTGCCAGCAGCCGCCCTAGCGGGGGGTCTGCCTACAATGAGCAGTTCTTC.

This clonotype occurred once. Being one base from a much bigger clone, this may be a read error. CDR3 nucleotides: TGTGTCAGCAGCTCCCGGGACAGGTCTCTAGATACGCAGTATTTT. Encoded protein: CVSSSRDRSLDTQYF. The chain recombines TRBV9 with TRBJ2-3; 8 bases are a match to TRBD1. From germline, CDR1 is SGDLS and CDR2 YYNGEE. The CDR3 consists of 15 residues.

This clonotype was seen ten or more times. The chain carries TRBV20-1 and TRBJ1-2; no definite D call. The CDR3 totals 12 residues. Germline lookup yields CDR1 DFQATT and CDR2 SNEGSKA (reference sequence). CDR3 sequence (DNA): TGCAGCACCTTGAGTACTCGGTATGGCTACACCTTC. It translates to CSTLSTRYGYTF.

Many counts were recorded for this clonotype. The chain joins TRBV12-3 or TRBV12-4 to TRBJ2-7; the D gene is possibly TRBD1 (6 bases). The CDR3 length is 15 residues. Trimming removed 2 bases at V and 0 bases at J, with 11 bases between. The CDR3 DNA is TGTGCCAGCAGTTTAAGGGGGTCTCACTCCTACGAGCAGTACTTC. Residues: CASSLRGSHSYEQYF.

This clonotype ranks as medium-sized. The chain has TRBV6-6 and TRBJ2-5; D is undetermined. The CDR3 is 11 residues long. Germline CDR1 and CDR2: MNHNY and SVGAGI (reference sequence). Trimming shortened V by 6 bases and J by 5 bases, and 7 bases separated the two germline ends. The CDR3: CASSPSETQYF. The CDR3 coding sequence is TGTGCCAGCAGCCCATCGGAGACCCAGTACTTC.

The rearrangement links TRBV27 to TRBJ1-3; D may be TRBD1 (5 bases). The length of the CDR3 is 17 residues. Trimming shortened V by 8 bases and J by 2 bases, and 22 bases separated the two germline ends. The V gene's germline CDR1 is MNHEY and CDR2 SMNVEV (reference sequence). CDR3 protein: CASRRMITGGAGNTIYF. The CDR3 region has the DNA TGTGCCAGCCGAAGGATGATTACAGGAGGAGCTGGAAACACCATATATTTT.

The sample holds many counts of this clonotype. CDR3 sequence (DNA): TGTGCCATCAGTGTTGAGGGCACAGATACGCAGTATTTT. Translating it yields CAISVEGTDTQYF. The chain is built from TRBV10-3 and TRBJ2-3; no reliable D call. V was cut by 4 bases and J by 1 base, with 6 bases left in between. This CDR3 comprises 13 residues. Germline CDR1 and CDR2: ENHRY and SYGVKD.